A selection of T cell receptor beta chains follows, all from one sample in a study of tumor-infiltrating lymphocytes in primary liver carcinoma. TCRdb recomputed calls from the multiplex PCR reads with MiXCR, one row per CDR3 protein. The sample has around 50,000 distinct CDR3 sequences; about 70% are singletons. The sample taken for sequencing was liver tumor tissue from sampling region 3. Receptors originate from a man aged 35 to 55 with primary liver carcinoma and hepatitis B virus infection. The CDR3 runs from the conserved cysteine through the conserved F or W. A D gene is named only where the DNA matches it firmly. Size is stated for part of the rows, as once, few or many counts, or as a class when the clone is expanded.

j_gene,v_gene,abundance,d_gene,CDR3aa,CDR3nt
TRBJ2-2,TRBV5-6,once,.,CASSLDRVLFTRDLFF,TGTGCCAGCAGCTTGGACAGGGTGTTGTTCACCCGGGATCTGTTTTTT
TRBJ2-2,TRBV4-1,.,.,CASSLSGDVTGELSF,TGCGCCAGCAGCCTATCGGGAGATGTCACCGGGGAGCTGTCTTTT
TRBJ2-6,TRBV11-2,.,TRBD1,CGSSWDRAEANVLTF,TGTGGCAGCAGCTGGGACAGGGCTGAGGCCAACGTCCTGACTTTC
TRBJ2-7,TRBV12-3/TRBV12-4,.,TRBD2,CASNLREAYEQYF,TGTGCCAGCAACTTACGGGAGGCCTACGAGCAGTACTTC
TRBJ2-2,TRBV12-3/TRBV12-4,many,.,CASSLRDTFTGELFF,TGTGCCAGCAGTTTAAGGGACACTTTCACCGGGGAGCTGTTTTTT
TRBJ1-1,TRBV6-6,.,.,CTSRQSMNTEVFF,TGTACCAGCAGGCAGAGCATGAACACTGAAGTTTTCTTT
TRBJ2-1,TRBV29-1,.,TRBD1,CSELPGQGMDEQFF,TGCAGCGAATTGCCTGGACAGGGAATGGATGAGCAGTTCTTC
TRBJ2-3,TRBV5-1,.,TRBD2,CASSLAVGTVTQYF,TGCGCCAGCAGCCTAGCGGTGGGCACAGTTACGCAATATTTT
TRBJ2-4,TRBV28,.,.,CATFTTSKNIQYF,TGTGCGACGTTCACAACCAGCAAAAACATTCAGTACTTC
TRBJ2-2,TRBV4-1,.,.,CASGQEGANPGELFF,TGCGCCAGCGGCCAAGAAGGAGCCAACCCCGGGGAGCTGTTTTTT
TRBJ2-2,TRBV6-5,.,.,CASSYTMHGTGELFF,TGTGCCAGCAGTTACACAATGCACGGCACCGGGGAGCTGTTTTTT
TRBJ2-1,TRBV29-1,.,TRBD2,CSFEDGSGRLDEQFF,TGCAGCTTTGAAGATGGTAGCGGGAGACTGGATGAGCAGTTCTTC
TRBJ2-7,TRBV4-2,.,.,CASSQENRASSYEQYF,TGTGCCAGCAGCCAAGAGAACCGCGCTAGCTCCTACGAGCAGTACTTC
TRBJ2-7,TRBV7-3,few,.,CASSPDGGDSYEQYF,TGTGCCAGCAGCCCAGACGGTGGGGACTCCTACGAGCAGTACTTC
TRBJ1-5,TRBV30,many,.,CAWSGIAGDVQPQHF,TGTGCCTGGAGTGGAATCGCAGGGGACGTTCAGCCCCAGCATTTT
TRBJ2-5,TRBV28,few,TRBD1,CASSLDRGHGETQYF,TGTGCCAGCAGTCTGGACAGGGGGCACGGAGAGACCCAGTACTTC
TRBJ2-5,TRBV29-1,once,TRBD1,CSSRQGQETRYF,TGCAGCTCCCGACAGGGTCAAGAGACCCGGTACTTC
TRBJ1-4,TRBV7-9,.,TRBD1,CASSFGLDRVGEKLLF,TGTGCCAGCAGCTTCGGCTTGGACAGGGTCGGTGAAAAACTGCTTTTT
TRBJ2-2,TRBV11-2,.,.,CVSSGGLAERNTGELFF,TGCGTCAGCAGCGGAGGATTAGCGGAGCGGAACACCGGGGAGCTATTTTTT
TRBJ1-6,TRBV5-1,.,TRBD1,CTSSLGQGYNSPLQF,TGCACCAGCAGCTTGGGACAGGGATATAATTCACCCCTCCAATTT
TRBJ2-7,TRBV20-1,.,.,CSARVIQEFEQYF,TGCAGTGCTAGGGTTATACAGGAGTTCGAGCAGTACTTC
TRBJ2-3,TRBV29-1,.,.,CSISTQGVGDTQYF,TGCAGCATCTCAACGCAGGGTGTTGGAGATACGCAGTATTTT
TRBJ2-3,TRBV11-2,.,TRBD2,CASNLGPPSGLSTDTLYF,TGTGCCAGCAACTTAGGACCCCCTAGCGGCCTCAGTACAGATACGCTGTATTTT
TRBJ2-7,TRBV5-1,.,.,CASSETSGGVYKQYF,TGCGCCAGCAGCGAGACTAGTGGGGGTGTCTACAAGCAGTACTTC
TRBJ2-5,TRBV11-2,.,.,CASSKGGVGETHYF,TGTGCCAGCAGCAAAGGGGGGGTAGGAGAGACCCATTACTTC
TRBJ1-1,TRBV6-1,.,.,CASRGAGGAYTEALF,TGTGCCAGCAGAGGGGCGGGAGGAGCTTACACTGAAGCTCTCTTT
TRBJ2-7,TRBV6-1,medium-sized,TRBD2,CASRLAEDYEQYF,TGTGCCAGCAGACTAGCGGAGGACTACGAGCAGTACTTC